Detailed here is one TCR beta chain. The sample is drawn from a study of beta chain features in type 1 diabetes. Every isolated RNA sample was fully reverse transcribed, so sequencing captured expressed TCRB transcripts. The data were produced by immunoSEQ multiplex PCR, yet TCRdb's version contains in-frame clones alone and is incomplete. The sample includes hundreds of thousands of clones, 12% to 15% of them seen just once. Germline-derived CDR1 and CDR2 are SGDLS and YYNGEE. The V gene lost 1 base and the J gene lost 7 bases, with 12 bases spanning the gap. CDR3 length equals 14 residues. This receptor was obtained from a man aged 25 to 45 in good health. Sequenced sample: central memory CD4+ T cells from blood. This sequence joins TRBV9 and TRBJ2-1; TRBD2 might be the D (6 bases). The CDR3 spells CASSVSGTSNEQFF. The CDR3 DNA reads TGTGCCAGCAGCGTATCGGGGACTTCAAATGAGCAGTTCTTC.